Below, one T cell receptor (beta chain) is given with its context. Its matching antigen is unknown. PCR was performed using 60 Vbeta and 13 Jbeta primers. The data were produced by immunoSEQ multiplex PCR, yet TCRdb's version contains in-frame clones alone and is incomplete. Here the sample table reports approximately 110,000 clones. CDR1 SNHLY and CDR2 FYNNEI come from the germline V gene. V was clipped by 7 bases and J by 4 bases, with 12 bases between them. CDR3 length: 13 amino acids. The data were taken from a study of cytomegalovirus exposure and HLA in healthy donors. About the study: Genotyping of some 390 donors showed that 80% to 85% belonged to the Caucasian-associated ancestry cluster. Findings and caveats of the study: Sequencing depth across donors, presence/absence analyses assumed, was roughly uniform. Several of the most significant clusters appeared, in a later analysis, to be linked to common viral pathogens.

The chain employs TRBV2 and TRBJ2-3; a weak D match, TRBD1 (5 bases). The sequencing input was PBMCs. The clonotype comes from a man in his forties in good health and CMV-seronegative. The CDR3 DNA is TGTGCCAGCAATTTGGCCAGGGCAGATACGCAGTATTTT. Its translation: CASNLARADTQYF.